This TCR beta chain came from a study of neoadjuvant anti-PD-1 for oral cavity cancer (dated by TCRdb to about 2021). Notes on the research overall: Three to four biweekly doses of nivolumab at 3 mg/kg were mostly administered to patients before curative-intent surgical resection. A fourth nivolumab dose was given around day 43 to patients without progression, and definitive surgical resection was performed in those patients on days 50-56. Under RECIST 1.1, patients with complete response, partial response or stable disease were classed as responders, and patients with progression were classed as non-responders. A 33% response rate was observed in the parent correlative cohort, in which 12 patients were included. Study-wide conclusions, independent of this receptor: Only three patients per response group were included in the TCR analyses, and larger cohorts for validation were called for by the authors. After neoadjuvant nivolumab, T cell clonality (Gini index) in PBMCs was significantly higher in non-responders than in responders. Higher pretreatment blood Treg/Th17 ratios correlated with higher pretreatment blood TCRbeta clonality and lower post-treatment tumor TCRbeta clonality.

The meaning of the sample's time point label: after neoadjuvant nivolumab, at surgical resection. Patients were newly diagnosed with stage II-IVA oral cavity squamous cell carcinoma and had received no prior systemic or radiation treatment. Everyone in the cohort had locally advanced, HPV-negative oral cavity squamous cell carcinoma. No culture maintenance or expansion was done, as the peripheral blood mononuclear cells went straight to analysis. Samples came from a longitudinal correlative study of a single-arm phase II trial of neoadjuvant nivolumab in oral cavity squamous cell carcinoma. Subject-matched pre- and post-treatment PBMCs and tumors from three responders and three non-responders were subjected to genomic DNA-based TCRbeta sequencing. Peripheral blood mononuclear cells were drawn once before nivolumab treatment and a second time after treatment, when surgery took place. The Maxwell RSC DNA from Cells kit was used to extract genomic DNA from PBMCs.

In the case of this clone: Its recognized antigen is unknown. Within one base of it there is no much larger clone, and no base qualities were kept.

For deep sequencing, each PBMC sample was run in six replicates, with libraries mostly built from about 480 ng of input genomic DNA. The immunoSEQ hsTCRbeta kit was used to prepare TCRbeta libraries according to the manufacturer's instructions. The finished libraries were brought together in one pool at 3 nM, which was then read using an Illumina NovaSeq 6000 S4 flow cell. The authors processed their data as follows. The immunoSEQ Analyzer was used for raw data preprocessing and quality control. The analysis was restricted to productive rearrangements, with each unique CDR3 amino acid sequence defining a clonotype. Repertoire clonality was estimated as the Gini-Simpson index, which was computed with the R package tcR. Student's t test was used to compare Gini indices, while Pearson correlation assessed associations with tumor size change. The table comes from immuneACCESS by way of TCRdb, which keeps in-frame sequences with V and J called. Part of the clones is missing from these tables; in studies checked, under half for an unresolved V gene and the rest for unknown reasons. V and J calls and clone size come straight from that table; D and trimming were deduced from the DNA. The sample includes 14,000 or so clones, with more than 75% observed a single time. The ten largest make up 2.4% of the sample.

The receptor's source is a person between 35 and 79 years old with oral cavity squamous cell carcinoma. The sequences come from PBMCs, collected after nivolumab (anti-PD-1) treatment.

The CDR3 region reads CASSYSVRGGLETQYF. The bases read TGTGCCAGCAGTTACTCTGTGCGGGGGGGTTTGGAGACCCAGTACTTC. The rearrangement combines TRBV6-5 with TRBJ2-5; the central 9 bases match TRBD2. Its CDR3 holds 16 amino acids, cysteine through phenylalanine. Only the CDR3 DNA stays, 48 bases, in frame from base 1. The germline V gene yields MNHEY for CDR1 and SVGAGI for CDR2. Germline trimming: 0 bases from V, 5 bases from J; junction bases outside gene matches: 7.